The source of this T cell receptor beta chain is a study of cytomegalovirus exposure and HLA in healthy donors. The PCR employed 60 Vbeta primers together with 13 Jbeta primers. Assay used: immunoSEQ multiplex PCR; TCRdb lists only in-frame clones, some missing. The sample has fewer than 250,000 clones, around 80% seen once. Concerning this clone itself: No antigen is known for it.

Points from the study as a whole: Apparent HLA restriction characterized most CMV-associated TCR beta chains in a later analysis. In a later analysis, TCR beta V- and J-gene trimming was associated with a missense DCLRE1C variant.

The J segment lost 7 bases and the V segment lost 0 bases, leaving 4 bases of the junction unmatched. The CDR3 runs to 15 residues. The V gene's germline CDR1 is SGHTA and CDR2 FQGNSA. This sequence joins TRBV7-2 and TRBJ1-4; the match to TRBD1 covers 8 bases. The sample was PBMCs. The TCR comes from a man in his forties in good health and CMV-seropositive. The CDR3 here is CASSLAQGAGEKLFF. The CDR3 DNA reads as TGTGCCAGCAGCTTAGCCCAGGGGGCAGGTGAAAAACTGTTTTTT.